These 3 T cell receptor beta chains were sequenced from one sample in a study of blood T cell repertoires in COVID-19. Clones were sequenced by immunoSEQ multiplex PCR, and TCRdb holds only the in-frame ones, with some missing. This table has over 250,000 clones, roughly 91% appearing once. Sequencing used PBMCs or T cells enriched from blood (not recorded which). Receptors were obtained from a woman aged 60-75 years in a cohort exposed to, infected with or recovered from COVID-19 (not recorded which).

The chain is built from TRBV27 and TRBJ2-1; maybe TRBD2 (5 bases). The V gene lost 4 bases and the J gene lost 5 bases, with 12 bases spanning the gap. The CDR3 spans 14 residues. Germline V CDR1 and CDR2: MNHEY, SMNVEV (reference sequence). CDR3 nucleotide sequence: TGTGCCAGCAGTTCCCCAGGAGGTAACAATGAGCAGTTCTTC. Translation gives CASSSPGGNNEQFF.

CDR3 residues: CASSPSGRGYEQYF. CDR3 bases: TGTGCCAGCAGCCCCAGCGGGAGGGGCTACGAGCAGTACTTC. The rearrangement links TRBV7-2 to TRBJ2-7; 10 bases fit TRBD2. V was clipped by 5 bases and J by 3 bases; unmatched bases: 4. CDR1 is SGHTA, CDR2 FQGNSA, per germline. This CDR3 region has 14 residues. Based on the CDR3 plus reference TRBV7-2 and TRBJ2-7, the full variable domain is GAGVSQSPSNKVTEKGKDVELRCDPISGHTALYWYRQSLGQGLEFLIYFQGNSAPDKSGLPSDRFSAERTGGSVSTLTIQRTQQEDSAVYLCASSPSGRGYEQYFGPGTRLTVT.

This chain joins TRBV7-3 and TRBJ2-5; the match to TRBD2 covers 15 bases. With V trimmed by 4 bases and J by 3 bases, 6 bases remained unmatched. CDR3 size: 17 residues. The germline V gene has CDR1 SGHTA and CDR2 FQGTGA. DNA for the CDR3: TGTGCCAGCAGCTCCGGACTAGCGGGAGGGAGGGAAGAGACCCAGTACTTC. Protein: CASSSGLAGGREETQYF.